Included here is one T cell receptor (beta chain) sequence, with context. Its antigen is not identified. With 3 bases removed from V and 2 bases from J, the gap between germline ends came to 13 bases. From germline, CDR1 is KGHSH and CDR2 LQKENI. The CDR3 is 15 residues long. These data belong to a study of CD4 T cells in relation to SARS-CoV-2 and coronaviruses. This table comes from immunoSEQ multiplex PCR, and its TCRdb copy is limited to in-frame clones, with some not included. The data contain some 29,000 clones, approximately 80% of them singletons. Unexposed donor CD4+ T cells date from about 2011-2019, before the COVID-19 pandemic. CD4+ T cells were isolated from the cells after roughly 11 days of culture.

The receptor was derived from a human donor in good health. Sequencing was performed on CD4+ T cells from PBMCs, cultured in vitro. The V gene is TRBV18, the J gene TRBJ1-1; no reliable D call. Written as DNA, the CDR3 is TGTGCCAGCTCACCCAATCTGACACCAAACACTGAAGCTTTCTTT. Residues: CASSPNLTPNTEAFF.